This T cell receptor beta chain was found in a study of Tregs in tolerant kidney transplant recipients. The repertoire was sequenced with immunoSEQ multiplex PCR; TCRdb's copy has only in-frame clones and lacks some. Its table lists about 30,000 clones. Germline lookup yields CDR1 SGHRS and CDR2 YFSETQ. CDR3 size: 17 residues. Germline trimming cut 2 bases from V and 7 bases from J; bases unmatched to any gene: 12. A remark on this clone: The read gets to within 3 residues of the CDR3 end, and the germline J gene fills in the rest.

The receptor comes from a human donor who received a combined kidney and bone marrow transplant. The input for sequencing was CD8+ T cells from blood, taken before the transplant. The chain carries TRBV5-1 and TRBJ2-3; TRBD2 matches at 11 bases. Here the CDR3 reads CASSLLAGAQGTHTQYF. CDR3 bases read: TGCGCCAGCAGCTTACTAGCGGGAGCTCAGGGTACACATACG.